The 20 T cell receptor beta chains in this list originate from one sample, sequenced in a study of T cells after yellow fever vaccination. TCRdb reanalysed the 5' RACE reads using MiXCR and keeps one entry per CDR3 protein. The sample comprises roughly 500,000 distinct CDR3 sequences, about a fifth of which are singletons, and 14% rests with the top ten. The specimen comprised PBMCs, sampled 15 days after the yellow fever booster vaccination. The receptors here all came from a man aged 25-40 years who received the YFV17D yellow fever vaccine.

The chain has TRBV6-1 and TRBJ2-2, with D perhaps TRBD1 or TRBD2 (5 bases each). The germline CDR1 and CDR2 sequences are MNHNS and SASEGT. The CDR3 is 15 residues long. The V gene lost 4 bases and the J gene lost 4 bases, with 13 bases spanning the gap. CDR3 sequence (DNA): TGTGCCAGCAGTGGACCACTAGGGGCCACCGGGGAGCTGTTTTTT. Residues: CASSGPLGATGELFF.

The chain carries TRBV5-1 and TRBJ2-1; 13 bases are shared with TRBD2. J was trimmed by 9 bases and V by 4 bases; bases with no gene match: 4. The germline V gene encodes CDR1 SGHRS and CDR2 YFSETQ. The CDR3 covers 14 residues. CDR3 DNA sequence: TGCGCCAGCAGCCCCAGGACTAGCGGGAGTGAGCAGTTCTTC. Translating it yields CASSPRTSGSEQFF.

V is TRBV5-6 and J is TRBJ2-7; possibly TRBD1 or TRBD2 for D (5 bases each). This CDR3 comprises 14 residues. V was clipped by 0 bases and J by 8 bases, with 15 bases between them. Germline CDR1 reads SGHDT; CDR2 reads YYEEEE. The CDR3 sequence is CASSLAWQGEQQYF. In DNA, the CDR3 is TGTGCCAGCAGCTTGGCCTGGCAGGGAGAACAGCAGTACTTC. The variable domain in full, with the rest retrieved from reference TRBV5-6 and TRBJ2-7, is DAGVTQSPTHLIKTRGQQVTLRCSPKSGHDTVSWYQQALGQGPQFIFQYYEEEERQRGNFPDRFSGHQFPNYSSELNVNALLLGDSALYLCASSLAWQGEQQYFGPGTRLTVT.

The chain carries TRBV9 and TRBJ2-1, with a tentative D call TRBD1 (5 bases). This CDR3 contains 16 residues. Germline V gene sequence: CDR1 SGDLS, CDR2 YYNGEE. V lost 0 bases to trimming and J lost 4 bases, with 14 bases between them. CDR3 in DNA: TGTGCCAGCAGCGTAGTGCAGGGAACATCTTACAATGAGCAGTTCTTC. It encodes CASSVVQGTSYNEQFF.

This clonotype occurred a few times. This chain connects TRBV7-2 to TRBJ2-7, with D possibly matching TRBD1 (5 bases). The V end lost 0 bases, the J end lost 6 bases, and 18 bases lay between the germline ends. Germline assignment: CDR1 SGHTA and CDR2 FQGNSA. The CDR3 covers 16 residues. CDR3 amino acids: CASSLAGRPTVGEQYF. CDR3 sequence (DNA): TGTGCCAGCAGCTTAGCGGGGCGACCTACAGTAGGCGAGCAGTACTTC.

The chain has TRBV10-3 and TRBJ2-7; no clear D gene. V gave up 9 bases and J gave up 6 bases, with 15 bases separating them. The CDR3 totals 12 residues. In germline, CDR1 is ENHRY, CDR2 SYGVKD. In nucleotides, the CDR3 is TGTGCCATTGCCTCTCTGGTCGGCGAGCAGTACTTC. Translated, it gives CAIASLVGEQYF.

This clonotype was detected only a few times. The J gene is TRBJ1-3, the V gene TRBV5-1; 8 bases match TRBD1. There are 15 residues in the CDR3. The germline V gene has CDR1 SGHRS and CDR2 YFSETQ. With 4 bases clipped from V and 4 bases from J, the junction kept 7 bases outside the gene matches. CDR3 protein: CASSRSGGGGNTIYF. DNA of the CDR3: TGCGCCAGCAGCAGATCAGGGGGCGGAGGAAACACCATATATTTT.

The rearrangement links TRBV25-1 to TRBJ2-3; no firm D call. The germline gives CDR1 MGHDK, CDR2 SYGVNS. The CDR3 contains 16 residues. V lost 1 base to trimming and J lost 5 bases, with 16 bases between them. CDR3 sequence reads: CASSELILTPIDTQYF. DNA for the CDR3: TGTGCCAGCAGTGAATTGATACTCACCCCGATAGATACGCAGTATTTT.

This clonotype showed up just a few times. This sequence joins TRBV2 and TRBJ2-7; the D gene is possibly TRBD1 (6 bases). Germline CDR1 is SNHLY and CDR2 is FYNNEI. Trimming pared 8 bases from V and 4 bases from J, leaving 12 bases between. The CDR3 is made up of 12 amino acids. The CDR3 region is CASFTGSYEQYF. In nucleotides, the CDR3 is TGTGCCAGCTTCACAGGGTCTTACGAGCAGTACTTC.

This clonotype has a handful of counts. The rearrangement uses TRBV10-3 and TRBJ2-1; 8 bases align to TRBD1. This CDR3 has 15 residues. Germline-derived CDR1 and CDR2 are ENHRY and SYGVKD. Trimming removed 4 bases from V and 3 bases from J; junction bases left unmatched: 5. The CDR3 DNA reads TGTGCCATCAGTGCGACAGGGGAGATCTACAATGAGCAGTTCTTC. This sequence encodes CAISATGEIYNEQFF.

The V gene is TRBV20-1, the J gene TRBJ2-1; the D is unclear. The CDR3 has 13 amino acids. The V and J ends lost 3 bases and 4 bases respectively, with 10 bases between them. Germline V gives CDR1 DFQATT, CDR2 SNEGSKA (reference sequence). CDR3 sequence reads: CSASFGIYNEQFF. In DNA, the CDR3 is TGCAGTGCTAGTTTTGGGATATACAATGAGCAGTTCTTC.

The V call is TRBV20-1, the J call TRBJ2-2; 10 bases line up with TRBD2. Germline trimming cut 0 bases from V and 8 bases from J; bases unmatched to any gene: 12. The CDR3 extends over 17 amino acids. Germline loops: CDR1 DFQATT, CDR2 SNEGSKA (reference sequence). The CDR3, as DNA: TGCAGTGCTAGAGATAATAGGCTAGCGGGAGAGGGGGGGGAGCTGTTTTTT. Translation gives CSARDNRLAGEGGELFF.

This clonotype has a handful of counts. J is TRBJ2-2 and V is TRBV28; D gene unclear. Trimming removed 10 bases at V and 7 bases at J, with 10 bases between. This CDR3 comprises 11 residues. Germline-derived CDR1 and CDR2 are MDHEN and SYDVKM. For the CDR3, the DNA is TGTGCCACCAACCTAAGCGGGGAGCTGTTTTTT. It specifies CATNLSGELFF. Based on the CDR3 plus reference TRBV28 and TRBJ2-2, the full variable domain is DVKVTQSSRYLVKRTGEKVFLECVQDMDHENMFWYRQDPGLGLRLIYFSYDVKMKEKGDIPEGYSVSREKKERFSLILESASTNQTSMYLCATNLSGELFFGEGSRLTVL.

This chain links TRBV20-1 with TRBJ1-2; D might be TRBD1 (5 bases). V dropped 6 bases and J dropped 3 bases, with 14 bases sitting between them. The CDR3 runs 13 residues. Germline V CDR1 and CDR2: DFQATT, SNEGSKA (reference sequence). In DNA form, the CDR3 reads TGCAGTGCGACCCGGGGGGGGGACTATGGCTACACCTTC. It translates to CSATRGGDYGYTF.

This chain joins TRBV5-5 and TRBJ1-4; a possible D gene is TRBD1 (5 bases). There are 14 residues in the CDR3. Trimming removed 4 bases at V and 8 bases at J, with 15 bases between. Germline CDR1 SGHKS, CDR2 YYEKEE (reference sequence). The CDR3 spells CASSRDPRNEKLFF. The CDR3 nucleotides are TGTGCCAGCAGCCGGGACCCTCGGAACGAAAAACTGTTTTTT.

This chain joins TRBV6-5 and TRBJ2-2; D is possibly TRBD1 (6 bases). Germline V gives CDR1 MNHEY, CDR2 SVGAGI. Trimming stripped 5 bases from V and 7 bases from J, with 20 bases between. This CDR3 is built from 16 residues. The CDR3 protein is CASSLLRQGNGGELFF. The CDR3 coding sequence is TGTGCCAGCAGTCTACTTCGTCAGGGGAATGGCGGGGAGCTGTTTTTT.

This clonotype appeared a few times. The J gene is TRBJ2-5, the V gene TRBV5-1, with D unresolved. Per the germline V gene, CDR1 is SGHRS and CDR2 is YFSETQ. The V end was cut by 3 bases, the J end by 2 bases, with 17 bases between. The CDR3 extends over 16 amino acids. The DNA of the CDR3 is TGCGCCAGCAGCTCGGGTCTCGGGTTGGCGCAAGAGACCCAGTACTTC. Translated, it gives CASSSGLGLAQETQYF.

The chain has TRBV10-2 and TRBJ2-5; 7 bases fit TRBD2. The V segment lost 8 bases and the J segment 5 bases; nucleotides outside the gene matches: 8. The CDR3 contains 13 residues. Germline V gives CDR1 WSHSY, CDR2 SAAADI. CDR3 residues: CASLSGLVETQYF. The CDR3 nucleotides are TGCGCCAGCCTATCTGGACTAGTTGAGACCCAGTACTTC.

The chain carries TRBV30 and TRBJ2-3; D is unclear. Germline assignment: CDR1 GTSNPN and CDR2 SVGIG (reference sequence). This CDR3 spans 13 amino acids. Trimming pared 2 bases from V and 4 bases from J, leaving 10 bases between. Here the CDR3 DNA reads TGTGCCTGGAGTAGTCTAGTGGCAGATACGCAGTATTTT. Its protein product is CAWSSLVADTQYF.

The chain uses TRBV29-1 and TRBJ1-4; a possible D gene is TRBD1 (5 bases). The CDR3 extends over 14 amino acids. Trimming left V 4 bases short and J 4 bases short, with 13 bases between. From germline, CDR1 is SQVTM and CDR2 ANQGSEA. The CDR3, as DNA: TGCAGCGTTGCTCTGACAGCGGGTAATGAAAAACTGTTTTTT. It yields the protein CSVALTAGNEKLFF.